This T cell receptor beta chain was sequenced during a study of control samples from healthy donors and cancer patients. V shed 5 bases, J shed 6 bases, and the junction held 7 bases outside the gene matches. CDR1 and CDR2 (germline): KGHSH, LQKENI. CDR3 length: 14 amino acids. The method was immunoSEQ multiplex PCR; TCRdb's version includes in-frame clones alone and lacks a portion of them. The sample includes 150,000 to 200,000 clones, roughly 94% of them seen just once. The rearrangement uses TRBV18 and TRBJ1-1; 9 positions agree with TRBD1. The receptor was isolated from a man in his sixties with colorectal cancer. The sequenced material came from PBMCs. CDR3 in DNA: TGTGCCAGCTCATATCGGGACAGGGCCGCTGAAGCTTTCTTT. The encoded protein is CASSYRDRAAEAFF.